These 17 T cell receptor beta chains came from one sample sequenced in a study of blood T cell repertoires in COVID-19. This table comes from immunoSEQ multiplex PCR, and its TCRdb copy is limited to in-frame clones, with some not included. The profile covers about 500,000 clones, with roughly 89% appearing a single time and roughly 8% taken by the ten largest. The sample comprised peripheral blood. These receptors all stem from a woman between 45 and 65 years old with COVID-19, enrolled during active disease.

The chain is built from TRBV4-1 and TRBJ2-5; TRBD2 matches at 8 bases. Per the germline V gene, CDR1 is MGHRA and CDR2 is YSYEKL. Trimming took 1 base from V and 5 from J; bases not matched to a gene: 6. The CDR3 has 15 amino acids. The CDR3 sequence is CASSQGSGGSETQYF. The DNA of the CDR3 is TGCGCCAGCAGCCAAGGGAGCGGGGGTTCTGAGACCCAGTACTTC.

The chain carries TRBV7-9 and TRBJ1-4; no firm D call. The CDR3 spans 14 residues. Germline lookup yields CDR1 SEHNR and CDR2 FQNEAQ (reference sequence). The V and J ends lost 5 bases and 6 bases respectively, with 13 bases between them. The CDR3, as DNA: TGTGCCAGCAGCCTCCCGTGGTTAGATGAAAAACTGTTTTTT. Translated: CASSLPWLDEKLFF.

As DNA, the CDR3 is TGTGCCAGCAGCTTACAAGGGGGGGCCCCAGATACGCAGTATTTT. The encoded protein is CASSLQGGAPDTQYF. The V call is TRBV7-2, the J call TRBJ2-3; D is perhaps TRBD2 (7 bases). CDR1 is SGHTA, CDR2 FQGNSA, per germline. The germline V and J ends were trimmed by 2 bases and 4 bases, with 13 bases remaining between them. There are 15 residues in the CDR3.

In its sample, this clone was seen once. The genes are TRBV9 and TRBJ1-1, with D uncertain. Deletions cut 2 bases from V and 1 base from J, with 6 bases between. From germline, CDR1 is SGDLS and CDR2 YYNGEE. This CDR3 is 13 amino acids long. The CDR3 here is CASSVRWNTEAFF. The CDR3 DNA reads TGTGCCAGCAGCGTGAGATGGAACACTGAAGCTTTCTTT.

The CDR3 here is CASSYSTGFMEAFF. As DNA, the CDR3 is TGTGCCAGCAGTTACTCGACGGGTTTTATGGAAGCTTTCTTT. V is TRBV6-5 and J is TRBJ1-1; D remains ambiguous. Trimming pared 0 bases from V and 8 bases from J, leaving 13 bases between. This CDR3 spans 14 amino acids. Germline lookup yields CDR1 MNHEY and CDR2 SVGAGI.

This chain joins TRBV6-5 and TRBJ2-7; 9 nucleotides match TRBD1. The CDR3 covers 14 residues. Germline trimming cut 4 bases from V and 3 bases from J; bases unmatched to any gene: 4. The germline CDR1 and CDR2 sequences are MNHEY and SVGAGI. Here the CDR3 reads CASSLQTGGYEQYF. The CDR3 DNA follows: TGTGCCAGCAGTTTACAGACAGGGGGCTACGAGCAGTACTTC.

With regard to this clone: The same CDR3 also results from other DNA sequences found in this sample. V is TRBV11-2 and J is TRBJ2-7; D uncertain. Germline V gives CDR1 SGHAT, CDR2 FQNNGV. CDR3 length: 11 amino acids. V was cut by 4 bases and J by 3 bases, with 4 bases left in between. CDR3 in DNA: TGTGCCAGCAGCTCCTTCTACGAGCAGTACTTC. Residues: CASSSFYEQYF.

The chain uses TRBV30 and TRBJ2-7; D is perhaps TRBD1 (6 bases). V was shortened by 0 bases and J by 6 bases, with 12 bases between the two germline ends. There are 13 residues in the CDR3. The germline V gene encodes CDR1 GTSNPN and CDR2 SVGIG (reference sequence). DNA of the CDR3: TGTGCCTGGAGTGTAAACAGGGACGGCGAGCAGTACTTC. It is translated as CAWSVNRDGEQYF.

CDR3 sequence: CASSQEWTGVQPQHF. In nucleotides, the CDR3 is TGCGCCAGCAGCCAAGAATGGACAGGGGTTCAGCCCCAGCATTTT. The chain is built from TRBV4-1 and TRBJ1-5, with TRBD1 identical over 9 bases. CDR1 and CDR2 (germline): MGHRA, YSYEKL. The CDR3 contains 15 residues. After removal of 0 bases from V and 6 bases from J, the junction contained 3 bases not matched to a gene.

This clone was detected once. The CDR3 sequence: CASSHIGEETQYF. CDR3 DNA: TGTGCCAGCAGCCACATAGGGGAAGAGACCCAGTACTTC. This chain uses TRBV6-5 with TRBJ2-5, with D maybe TRBD1 (5 bases). Germline-derived CDR1 and CDR2 are MNHEY and SVGAGI. The length of the CDR3 is 13 residues. Trimming stripped 6 bases from V and 3 bases from J, with 11 bases between.

V is TRBV3-1 (or the pseudogene TRBV3-2) and J is TRBJ2-7, with TRBD1 matching 7 bases. This CDR3 region has 15 residues. V was pared by 1 base and J by 6 bases, with 9 bases of the junction left unmatched. The germline CDR1 and CDR2 sequences are LGHDT and YNNKEL (reference sequence). The CDR3: CASSQGRTGVSEQYF. DNA of the CDR3: TGTGCCAGCAGCCAAGGTCGGACAGGCGTCTCCGAGCAGTACTTC.

The chain combines TRBV5-3 with TRBJ1-2; D unresolved. TRBV5-3 is known as an ORF, though its function is uncertain. The CDR3 is made up of 14 amino acids. V lost 0 bases and J 5 bases, leaving 11 bases between the germline ends. The CDR3, as DNA: TGTGCCAGAAGCTTGGGGAGGTGTAAGTATGGCTACACCTTC. Amino acid sequence: CARSLGRCKYGYTF.

V is TRBV7-9 and J is TRBJ2-1; perhaps TRBD1 as D (5 bases). The CDR3 covers 15 residues. Germline-derived CDR1 and CDR2 are SEHNR and FQNEAQ (reference sequence). V was trimmed by 5 bases and J by 0 bases, leaving 11 bases between them. This CDR3 reads CASSKNRNSYNEQFF. Here the CDR3 DNA reads TGTGCCAGCAGCAAAAACAGGAACTCCTACAATGAGCAGTTCTTC. Based on the CDR3 plus reference TRBV7-9 and TRBJ2-1, the full variable domain is DTGVSQNPRHKITKRGQNVTFRCDPISEHNRLYWYRQTLGQGPEFLTYFQNEAQLEKSRLLSDRFSAERPKGSFSTLEIQRTEQGDSAMYLCASSKNRNSYNEQFFGPGTRLTVL.

The chain combines TRBV9 with TRBJ1-1; D ambiguous. This CDR3 comprises 14 residues. Trimming removed 4 bases from V and 0 bases from J, with 10 bases in between. CDR1 is SGDLS, CDR2 YYNGEE, per germline. The CDR3 DNA follows: TGTGCCAGCAGCCCCGGGGTTATGAACACTGAAGCTTTCTTT. This sequence encodes CASSPGVMNTEAFF.

The chain has TRBV3-1 (or the pseudogene TRBV3-2) and TRBJ2-3, with a weak D call TRBD1 (6 bases). Germline V gives CDR1 LGHDT, CDR2 YNNKEL (reference sequence). This CDR3 comprises 15 residues. The V and J ends lost 6 bases and 3 bases respectively, with 16 bases between them. The CDR3 nucleotides read TGTGCCAGCAGTCTAATTGGGCAGGGGACAGATACGCAGTATTTT. Translating it yields CASSLIGQGTDTQYF.

The V and J genes are TRBV4-2 and TRBJ2-7; 13 bases align to TRBD2. The ends lost 1 base at V and 0 bases at J; junction bases unmatched: 6. The germline CDR1 and CDR2 sequences are LGHNA and YNFKEQ. CDR3 size: 18 residues. The CDR3 DNA is TGTGCCAGCAGCCAAGTTAGGACTAGCGGGGGTTTCTCCTACGAGCAGTACTTC. This encodes CASSQVRTSGGFSYEQYF.

V gene TRBV28 combines with J gene TRBJ2-3; 8 nucleotides line up with TRBD2. Trimming took 5 bases from V and 6 from J; bases not matched to a gene: 7. This CDR3 comprises 14 residues. The germline V gene encodes CDR1 MDHEN and CDR2 SYDVKM. This CDR3 reads CASSIGLAPDTQYF. The CDR3, as DNA: TGTGCCAGCAGTATCGGACTAGCACCCGATACGCAGTATTTT.